The 14 T cell receptor beta chains in this list originate from one sample, sequenced in a study of blood T cell repertoires in COVID-19. Clones were read by immunoSEQ multiplex PCR, and TCRdb kept only the in-frame ones, dropping some. This table has around 110,000 clones, around 80% appearing once. Sequencing used peripheral blood. The receptor set was obtained from a woman aged 65 to 85 with acute or convalescent COVID-19.

V is TRBV9 and J is TRBJ2-3; TRBD1 agrees at 11 bases. Trimming removed 8 bases from V and 4 bases from J; junction bases left unmatched: 6. The length of the CDR3 is 14 residues. Germline-derived CDR1 and CDR2 are SGDLS and YYNGEE. The CDR3 spells CASGGGQGADTQYF. In DNA, the CDR3 is TGTGCCAGTGGTGGGGGACAGGGGGCAGATACGCAGTATTTT.

The chain combines TRBV5-1 with TRBJ1-2, with TRBD1 as a possible D gene (6 bases). The CDR3 loop spans 16 amino acids. Looked up from germline, CDR1 is SGHRS and CDR2 is YFSETQ. V lost 4 bases to trimming and J lost 0 bases, with 16 bases between them. Written as DNA, the CDR3 is TGCGCCAGCAGCCTCGGCGGACAGCTTCCTAACTATGGCTACACCTTC. This translates into CASSLGGQLPNYGYTF.

The V and J genes are TRBV30 and TRBJ1-5, with no clear D. V dropped 5 bases and J dropped 0 bases, with 11 bases sitting between them. The CDR3 covers 14 residues. The V gene's germline CDR1 is GTSNPN and CDR2 SVGIG (reference sequence). DNA of the CDR3: TGTGCCTGGGGAGGACTGAATAGCAATCAGCCCCAGCATTTT. Encoded protein: CAWGGLNSNQPQHF.

The rearrangement links TRBV19 to TRBJ2-6; possibly TRBD1 for D (6 bases). The V end was cut by 4 bases, the J end by 0 bases, with 13 bases between. Germline CDR1 reads LNHDA; CDR2 reads SQIVND (reference sequence). The CDR3 runs 17 residues. The DNA for the CDR3 is TGTGCCAGTAGTACCCGGACAGACTTCTCTGGGGCCAACGTCCTGACTTTC. This sequence encodes CASSTRTDFSGANVLTF.

A single count supports this clone. The CDR3 nucleotides are TGTGCCAGCAGCCGCAGGGCGGGGAATGGCTACACCTTC. As protein: CASSRRAGNGYTF. The rearrangement links TRBV12-3 or TRBV12-4 to TRBJ1-2; TRBD1 might be the D (5 bases). The CDR3 is made up of 13 amino acids. V lost 6 bases and J 6 bases, leaving 14 bases between the germline ends.

This chain joins TRBV7-8 and TRBJ2-7, with D perhaps TRBD1 (5 bases). V was shortened by 6 bases and J by 7 bases, with 19 bases between the two germline ends. Germline CDR1 and CDR2: SGHVS and FQNEAQ. The CDR3 length is 14 residues. For the CDR3, the DNA is TGTGCCAGCAGTCTCAACAAGGGGTTTGATGAGCAGTACTTC. Translating it yields CASSLNKGFDEQYF.

This clone was seen a single time. V gene TRBV18 combines with J gene TRBJ2-3, with unresolved D. The V gene's germline CDR1 is KGHSH and CDR2 LQKENI. Trimming removed 6 bases at V and 0 bases at J, with 13 bases between. The length of the CDR3 is 15 residues. CDR3 sequence: CASSRNRASTDTQYF. CDR3 DNA sequence: TGTGCCAGCTCTCGGAACAGAGCTAGCACAGATACGCAGTATTTT.

The CDR3 nucleotides read TGTGCTAGTGGTTTGACTCAAACTTACGAGCAGTACTTC. It is translated as CASGLTQTYEQYF. The chain joins TRBV12-5 to TRBJ2-7; D uncertain. CDR1 and CDR2 from the germline V gene are LGHNT and FRNRAP. V was clipped by 2 bases and J by 4 bases, with 9 bases between them. The CDR3 is 13 amino acids.

The chain carries TRBV7-8 and TRBJ2-7, with 8 bases aligning to TRBD2. V gave up 1 base and J gave up 3 bases; unmatched junction bases: 8. CDR3 length: 16 residues. Germline CDR1 is SGHVS and CDR2 is FQNEAQ. CDR3 amino acids: CASSLDPAGGLYEQYF. CDR3 in DNA: TGTGCCAGCAGCTTAGATCCGGCGGGGGGTCTCTACGAGCAGTACTTC.

This clone has only one observation. CDR3 sequence reads: CASSMGRGLYNEQFF. Here the CDR3 DNA reads TGTGCCAGTAGTATGGGCAGGGGCCTATACAATGAGCAGTTCTTC. The chain is built from TRBV19 and TRBJ2-1; the D gene is possibly TRBD1 (6 bases). The CDR3 is 15 amino acids. In germline, CDR1 is LNHDA, CDR2 SQIVND (reference sequence). The V end was cut by 3 bases, the J end by 4 bases, with 13 bases between.

Written as DNA, the CDR3 is TGTGCCAGCAGTACAGGGACTAATTCACCCCTCCACTTT. Its protein is CASSTGTNSPLHF. The rearrangement uses TRBV28 and TRBJ1-6, with D perhaps TRBD1 (6 bases). CDR1 MDHEN and CDR2 SYDVKM come from the germline V gene. The length of the CDR3 is 13 residues. The ends were cut back, 5 bases at V and 6 bases at J, with 8 bases in the middle.

In this sample, this clone turned up a few times. The gene calls are TRBV3-1 (or the pseudogene TRBV3-2) and TRBJ1-4; possible D gene TRBD1, 6 bases. V gave up 4 bases and J gave up 3 bases, with 18 bases separating them. From germline, CDR1 is LGHDT and CDR2 YNNKEL (reference sequence). CDR3 size: 17 residues. The CDR3 DNA is TGTGCCAGCAGCCGAGAGGCAGCAGGGGCAGCTAATGAAAAACTGTTTTTT. The encoded protein is CASSREAAGAANEKLFF.

This clone appeared once. V is TRBV12-3 or TRBV12-4 and J is TRBJ2-5, with D maybe TRBD2 (6 bases). V lost 3 bases to trimming and J lost 5 bases, with 10 bases between them. This CDR3 contains 13 residues. The DNA for the CDR3 is TGTGCCAGCAGTTTTAGAGGGAGGGAGACCCAGTACTTC. Translation: CASSFRGRETQYF.

This rearrangement joins TRBV4-1 to TRBJ2-2; 8 bases are shared with TRBD1. The CDR3 is made up of 16 amino acids. With 4 bases clipped from V and 3 bases from J, the junction kept 7 bases outside the gene matches. The germline V gene encodes CDR1 MGHRA and CDR2 YSYEKL. The CDR3 loop is CASSPQGVRDTGELFF. The CDR3 coding sequence is TGCGCCAGCAGCCCACAGGGGGTGCGGGACACCGGGGAGCTGTTTTTT.